This T cell receptor beta chain comes out of a study of cytomegalovirus exposure and HLA in healthy donors (dated by TCRdb to between 2016 and 2019). Background for the entire study: In an earlier analysis of under 750 of the donors, 276 Gb of sequence data and 95 million to 130 million unique TCR beta sequences from 180 million or so T cells were reported. An early release that covered about 600 HLA-typed donors contained approximately 300 gigabases of sequencing data and 75 million to 100 million unique TCR sequences. Of the 300 to 500 genotyped donors, over 80% were placed in the genetic ancestry cluster associated with self-reported Caucasian donors. The aim of the study was to test whether cataloging public T cell receptors could identify signatures of past pathogen exposure. The study profiled the T cell repertoires of 500 to 800 subjects by immunosequencing and related them to cytomegalovirus serostatus. In addition to the first cohort of around 670 subjects, a separate validation cohort of 120 different subjects was used. The study combined high-throughput TCR immunosequencing, statistical association of individual TCRs with disease status, and machine learning to predict cytomegalovirus infection status. To study patterns of TCR occurrence, a later analysis re-analyzed previously published TCR beta repertoires from 650 to 750 donors and added high-resolution HLA genotyping. In the later analysis, no new phenotypic data were used to find candidate immune exposures; instead, reliance was placed on TCR beta sequences and their occurrence across donors. In an earlier analysis of roughly 580 of the donors, high-throughput TCR beta sequencing was used to judge whether each TCR beta V gene segment behaved as functional or pseudogenic. Donor age, sex, ethnicity and CMV serostatus were compiled together with the repertoire data. A later genetic analysis used genome-wide SNP genotypes for about 65% of the roughly 670 donors, treating that subset as a discovery cohort. All discovery cohort repertoires had been generated on a single sequencing platform. Both class I and class II loci were covered by HLA typing, at four-digit resolution. The number of typed donors differed by locus: roughly 629-640 for A, B, C, DRB1 and DQB1; some 500 for DQA1; some 590 for DPA1; and some 450 for DPB1. Roughly 5 DR-DQ haplotypes were handled as single units for association and clustering, since linkage in the cohort was strong. Among 398 genotyped donors of the cohort, an average of roughly 240,000 unique TCR beta nucleotide sequences were sequenced per donor, 15% to 20% of them non-productive.

General study outcomes and caveats: V-gene and J-gene trimming of TCR beta chains was associated with a missense DCLRE1C variant in a later genetic analysis, and the association was replicated in an independent cohort. Broadly in line with IMGT annotations, most TCR beta V segments showed up in productive rearrangements about 90% or about 30% of the time in an earlier analysis of 450 to 600 of the donors. In a later analysis, TCR association rates were found to vary across HLA loci, with the most associated TCRs seen for DRB1 alleles and the fewest for HLA-C alleles. According to a later analysis, parvovirus B19, influenza, CMV and Epstein-Barr virus appeared linked to several top co-occurrence clusters. In vitro tests confirmed that a few of the cytomegalovirus-associated TCR beta chains recognize cytomegalovirus antigens. Presence/absence analyses assumed roughly uniform sequencing depth across donors, an assumption that may not hold. Linkage disequilibrium might explain the correlated functional status among segregating V segments, but an unknown experimental factor could not be excluded. According to a later analysis, most CMV-associated TCR beta chains appeared to be HLA-restricted, and the HLA associations seemed to be driven largely by CMV exposure. CMV serostatus was the only immune exposure information available for the cohort. Some IMGT-functional V segments, including TRBV6-2 and TRBV6-3, could not be told apart with the 87-base-pair reads, so those segments were excluded. A total of 164 TCR beta chains were listed by the study as associated with cytomegalovirus. This cohort had only TCR beta chains sequenced, and the lack of alpha or paired-chain data limited which features could be detected. Specific HLA alleles were associated with 15,000 to 20,000 TCR beta sequences at a false discovery rate of 0.05 in a later analysis. Compared with the approximately 700-donor mean, donors in an Asian-associated ancestry cluster had fewer N-insertions in productive TCRs, according to a later genetic analysis. In both the original and validation cohorts, the classifier was reported to diagnose cytomegalovirus status with high specificity and sensitivity. In a later analysis, HLA-associated TCR beta chains were found to be more clonally expanded and to have lower generation probabilities than equally common non-associated chains. A further reported finding was that TCR beta sequences accurately predicted the HLA-A and HLA-B alleles for most subjects in the first cohort. Because HLA typing was missing for some donors at each locus, association tests included only the typed subset. The authors suggested that the approach could potentially be extended to other disease states and immunological phenotypes. Most TCR sequences were observed very rarely across donors, whereas some public TCRs were present in many individuals. Because counts were too low, fewer than 20 rarely observed V segments, including chromosome 9 orphons, were excluded from the earlier analysis of several hundred of the donors. When HLA alleles, especially DR and DQ, strongly co-occurred, attributing TCR associations to individual alleles was difficult. A group of highly shared sequence variants was considered likely to be a technical artifact of the sequencing pipeline.

The CDR3 runs 14 residues from the cysteine to the phenylalanine. CDR3 DNA only is kept here, 42 bases in frame from base 1. CDR1 and CDR2, per the germline V gene, are SGHRS and YFSETQ. Trimming costs V 0 bases and J 0 bases, and their ends lie 6 bases apart. This clone was seen once. It lacks a known antigen. Per-nucleotide qualities are absent, and no much larger clonotype sits a single base away. The cohort comprised approximately 700 healthy bone marrow donors. At the time of sampling, all cohort members were nominally healthy, though unrecorded immune exposures were likely present. The donor tested CMV seropositive, placing the donor among the 289 seropositive members of the cohort. A peripheral blood sample was provided by each donor, and peripheral blood mononuclear cells were used for TCR beta sequencing. The Qiagen DNeasy Blood Extraction Kit was used to extract genomic DNA from the blood cell samples.

Receptor amplification or capture employed the immunoSEQ multiplex PCR assay. A mixture of 60 forward primers for TCR Vbeta segments and 13 reverse primers for TCR Jbeta segments was used in the multiplex PCR. Amplification of the CDR3 region of rearranged TCR beta genes was performed with a multiplex PCR assay on genomic DNA. On the Illumina HiSeq System, the amplified TCR beta libraries were sequenced as 87-base-pair reads. Processing in the source paper ran as follows. In a later analysis, tens of millions of unique TCR beta chains were counted across the 500 to 700 repertoires, and roughly 9.9 million of these chains were shared by at least two donors. Raw reads were error-corrected and collapsed into unique sequences by a nearest-neighbor algorithm in which closely related sequences were merged to remove PCR and sequencing errors. V, D and J gene segments were assigned by aligning CDR3 sequences to IMGT reference sequences. For a sequence to be retained, at least a six-nucleotide match to both a V gene segment and a J gene segment was required. A rearrangement counted as productive if the CDR3 had no stop codons and remained in frame with V and J, and every other rearrangement counted as non-productive. CDR3 was defined according to IMGT convention as the region running from the second conserved V-encoded cysteine to the conserved J-encoded phenylalanine. Sequences without an unambiguous match to a single V gene segment were excluded from the earlier analysis of several hundred of the donors. In an earlier analysis of around 600 of the donors, V segments were called functional above 56.7% productive rearrangements and were called segregating when the between-donor standard deviation exceeded 5%. To diagnose cytomegalovirus status from the catalog of TCR beta chain sequences, a statistical classification framework was built. A later analysis assigned V and J genes by comparing TCR nucleotide sequences with IMGT/GENE-DB human TR gene sequences. A later analysis assigned CDR3 sequences and most-parsimonious VDJ recombination scenarios with the TCRdist pipeline. In a later analysis, each TCR beta chain was defined by its CDR3 amino acid sequence together with its V-gene family, and reads without a unique V-gene family were excluded. A later analysis removed nearly 600 highly shared, low-generation-probability nucleotide sequences to deal with suspected cross-contamination and a sequencing artifact. In a later analysis, a clonal expansion index was calculated for each public chain from normalized within-repertoire ranks of inferred template counts. Generation probabilities in a later analysis came from a VDJ recombination model fitted to out-of-frame rearrangements, and those results were checked against IGoR. Hypergeometric tests were used in a later analysis to score TCR-TCR, TCR-HLA and TCR-CMV co-occurrence, with a repertoire-size bias correction applied to the TCR pairs. False discovery rates were estimated in a later analysis by permuting HLA or CMV assignments 20 times. In a later analysis, co-occurring TCRs were grouped with DBSCAN, and TCRdist sequence similarity was added when clustering was performed within HLA-allele-positive subsets. Repertoires with fewer than 30,000 or more than 120,000 public chains were left out of co-occurrence clustering, as were four to six repertoires with anomalous nucleotide sharing. The table comes from immuneACCESS by way of TCRdb, which keeps in-frame sequences with V and J called. Part of the clones is missing from these tables; in studies checked, under half for an unresolved V gene and the rest for unknown reasons. The V and J calls and clone size are taken from that table; D and trimming were inferred from the DNA. Counted in this sample were roughly 31,000 clones; 62% of them appeared once. The biggest ten clones account for roughly two fifths of the sample.

This TCR came from a male donor in good health and CMV-seropositive. Source material: PBMCs. This chain is built from TRBV5-1 and TRBJ1-1; no confident D gene assignment can be made. CDR3 loop: CASSLDAMNTEAFF. DNA sequence: TGCGCCAGCAGCTTGGATGCGATGAACACTGAAGCTTTCTTT.